This T cell receptor (beta chain) was found in a study of T cells in Graves' hyperthyroidism and ophthalmopathy. The TCR beta CDR3 regions underwent amplification using RNA transcripts as the source. Primed by the HTBI set, a first-round RT-PCR was run on the TCR CDR3. TCRdb reprocessed the multiplex PCR reads with MiXCR, giving one entry per CDR3 protein. Altogether roughly 380,000 distinct CDR3 sequences are present, 19% being singletons, with the ten largest covering about 3.5%. Among the patients, aged 18 to 65, hyperthyroidism was newly diagnosed and had lasted under 2 months. Uncontrolled infections, other autoimmune diseases, pregnancy or lactation led to exclusion of patients. The CDR3 totals 14 residues. Trimming removed 3 bases from V and 1 base from J; junction bases left unmatched: 1. This clonotype was picked up many times.

The chain is built from TRBV12-3 or TRBV12-4 and TRBJ1-1, with 8 bases aligning to TRBD1. The source material was blood. The TCR originated in a woman between 18 and 29 years old with Graves' hyperthyroidism. CDR3 DNA sequence: TGTGCCAGCAGTTTCGGGACAGGGAACACTGAAGCTTTCTTT. As protein: CASSFGTGNTEAFF.